The 23 T cell receptor beta chains below were found in one sample sequenced in a study of patients and donors after allogeneic stem cell transplantation (dated by TCRdb to the early 2020s). The library was obtained by RT-PCR. The instrument given in TCRdb is NextSeq 550. TCRdb reran the public reads through fastp at Q25 and MiXCR, keeping productive beta chains. Rows with one shared CDR3 protein collapse into an entry with the most common genes and DNA. The table for this sample lists around 150,000 distinct CDR3 sequences; over 25% of them were counted only once. The ten largest clones take up about 3.3% of the sample. Source material: blood, either unsorted or a sorted T cell fraction (not recorded which). The receptors were sampled from a human donor who was either an allogeneic HSCT recipient or a stem cell or donor lymphocyte infusion donor (not recorded which). It is not recorded whose cells these are; they may come from a transplant donor.

This clonotype has only a few counts. The V and J genes are TRBV12-3 or TRBV12-4 and TRBJ1-2; 8 bases line up with TRBD1. CDR3 size: 16 residues. The V and J ends lost 6 bases and 5 bases, in that order; junction bases with no gene match: 14. CDR3 amino acids: CASSPRQGRRLYGYTF. The CDR3 nucleotides read TGTGCCAGCAGCCCAAGACAGGGGCGCCGCTTGTATGGCTACACCTTC.

The chain carries TRBV10-3 and TRBJ2-7; D perhaps matches TRBD1 (6 bases). Trimming pared 4 bases from V and 1 base from J, leaving 8 bases between. The germline V gene has CDR1 ENHRY and CDR2 SYGVKD. CDR3 size: 13 residues. CDR3 sequence: CAISGDKSYEQYF. The DNA of the CDR3 is TGTGCCATCAGTGGGGACAAATCCTACGAGCAGTACTTC.

The chain employs TRBV15 and TRBJ2-4; no clear D. The germline V gene encodes CDR1 LNHNV and CDR2 YYDKDF (reference sequence). The CDR3 runs to 16 residues. V lost 3 bases, J lost 0 bases, and 12 bases lay in between. For the CDR3, the DNA is TGTGCCACCAGCAGTGGCAGAGACGTAGCCAAAAACATTCAGTACTTC. This sequence encodes CATSSGRDVAKNIQYF.

The rearrangement joins TRBV25-1 to TRBJ2-1; either TRBD1 or TRBD2 may supply D (5 bases each). V shed 6 bases and J shed 8 bases, with 11 bases lying between them. The CDR3 runs 12 residues. Germline CDR1 and CDR2: MGHDK and SYGVNS. CDR3 coding DNA: TGTGCCAGCAGCGGACCGGGACATGAGCAGTTCTTC. It encodes CASSGPGHEQFF.

This clonotype was seen just once. The genes are TRBV4-2 and TRBJ2-3; D is perhaps TRBD1 or TRBD2 (5 bases each). The V and J ends lost 6 bases and 4 bases respectively, with 17 bases between them. The CDR3 runs 15 residues. Germline V gives CDR1 LGHNA, CDR2 YNFKEQ. This CDR3 reads CASRPKWGTADTQYF. The CDR3 region has the DNA TGTGCCAGCAGACCTAAGTGGGGGACCGCAGATACGCAGTATTTT.

The CDR3 region is CSASGPGRSNQPQHF. The CDR3 DNA sequence: TGCAGTGCTAGCGGTCCCGGGAGGTCCAATCAGCCCCAGCATTTT. The chain recombines TRBV20-1 with TRBJ1-5; D remains unclear. This CDR3 region has 15 residues. In germline, CDR1 is DFQATT, CDR2 SNEGSKA (reference sequence). With 3 bases removed from V and 3 bases from J, the gap between germline ends came to 15 bases.

The chain joins TRBV12-3 or TRBV12-4 to TRBJ1-2, with TRBD1 matching over 11 bases. Germline trimming cut 5 bases from V and 8 bases from J; bases unmatched to any gene: 4. The CDR3 is 13 residues long. In nucleotides, the CDR3 is TGTGCCAGCAGTCGGGACAGGGGGATCGGCTACACCTTC. Amino acids: CASSRDRGIGYTF.

CDR3 loop: CASSIRVWGDNEQFF. Written as DNA, the CDR3 is TGTGCCAGCAGTATTAGGGTATGGGGGGACAATGAGCAGTTCTTC. V is TRBV7-9 and J is TRBJ2-1, with a weak D call TRBD2 (6 bases). Trimming stripped 6 bases from V and 5 bases from J, with 17 bases between. CDR3 length: 15 residues. Per the germline V gene, CDR1 is SEHNR and CDR2 is FQNEAQ (reference sequence).

The chain couples TRBV24-1 to TRBJ2-7, with 9 positions matching TRBD1. Losses at the gene ends were 9 bases for V and 4 bases for J; bases not matched to a gene: 12. The CDR3 runs 15 residues. Per the germline V gene, CDR1 is KGHDR and CDR2 is SFDVKD. The CDR3 here is CATSIDGTGSYEQYF. The DNA for the CDR3 is TGTGCCACCTCAATTGACGGGACAGGGTCTTACGAGCAGTACTTC.

This clonotype occurred many times. The rearrangement joins TRBV7-2 to TRBJ1-4; no definite D call. Germline V gene sequence: CDR1 SGHTA, CDR2 FQGNSA. Trimming took off 5 bases at V and 0 bases at J, with 7 bases between the two ends. The CDR3 runs to 14 residues. DNA of the CDR3: TGTGCCAGCAGCATACAAGCAACTAATGAAAAACTGTTTTTT. This codes for CASSIQATNEKLFF. The full variable domain, rest sourced from reference TRBV7-2 and TRBJ1-4, is GAGVSQSPSNKVTEKGKDVELRCDPISGHTALYWYRQSLGQGLEFLIYFQGNSAPDKSGLPSDRFSAERTGGSVSTLTIQRTQQEDSAVYLCASSIQATNEKLFFGSGTQLSVL.

Ten or more counts support this clonotype. The chain is built from TRBV24-1 and TRBJ2-1; weak D call: TRBD2 (5 bases). The CDR3 contains 15 residues. Germline V gene data show CDR1 as KGHDR and CDR2 as SFDVKD. The V and J ends lost 9 bases and 0 bases respectively, with 14 bases between them. The CDR3 DNA reads as TGTGCCACCGGCCTTAGTGGGAGCTCCTACAATGAGCAGTTCTTC. The encoded protein is CATGLSGSSYNEQFF.

The V and J genes are TRBV6-5 and TRBJ2-7, with TRBD2 matching 12 bases. Per the germline V gene, CDR1 is MNHEY and CDR2 is SVGAGI. The ends lost 2 bases at V and 0 bases at J; junction bases unmatched: 5. CDR3 length: 17 amino acids. The CDR3 DNA is TGTGCCAGCAGTTACAGCCAACTAGCGGGAGGCTCCTACGAGCAGTACTTC. It encodes CASSYSQLAGGSYEQYF.

This clonotype showed up just a few times. V gene TRBV18 combines with J gene TRBJ2-5; D possibly corresponds to TRBD1 (5 bases). This CDR3 is 16 amino acids long. V dropped 0 bases and J dropped 5 bases, with 16 bases sitting between them. From germline, CDR1 is KGHSH and CDR2 LQKENI. As DNA, the CDR3 is TGTGCCAGCTCACCACCGGGGCAGGAAATATGGGAGACCCAGTACTTC. Translated, it gives CASSPPGQEIWETQYF.

This clonotype has a handful of counts. J is TRBJ2-5 and V is TRBV4-1, with 7 nucleotides matching TRBD2. After removal of 0 bases from V and 7 bases from J, the junction contained 8 bases not matched to a gene. CDR3 size: 15 residues. The V gene's germline CDR1 is MGHRA and CDR2 YSYEKL. The CDR3 here is CASSQEGSGWGTQYF. As DNA, the CDR3 is TGCGCCAGCAGCCAAGAAGGTAGCGGGTGGGGGACCCAGTACTTC.

The chain combines TRBV29-1 with TRBJ2-1; no firm D call. Germline V gene sequence: CDR1 SQVTM, CDR2 ANQGSEA. The V end lost 6 bases, the J end lost 6 bases, and 12 bases lay between the germline ends. The CDR3 runs to 12 residues. The CDR3 sequence is CSVLFGGNEQFF. The CDR3 region has the DNA TGCAGCGTGCTCTTTGGCGGCAATGAGCAGTTCTTC.

The chain recombines TRBV4-3 with TRBJ2-3, with D maybe TRBD2 (6 bases). Per germline, CDR1 LGHNA and CDR2 YSLEER. The CDR3 has 15 amino acids. Deletions cut 0 bases from V and 5 bases from J, with 12 bases between. The CDR3 DNA follows: TGCGCCAGCAGCCAAGATCGGCAGGGACTAGATACGCAGTATTTT. Translated: CASSQDRQGLDTQYF.

The rearrangement links TRBV5-1 to TRBJ2-2; 8 nucleotides agree with TRBD1. The germline CDR1 and CDR2 sequences are SGHRS and YFSETQ. The length of the CDR3 is 15 residues. V was clipped by 4 bases and J by 5 bases; unmatched bases: 7. CDR3 sequence reads: CASSTPDRATGELFF. The CDR3 DNA reads TGCGCCAGCAGCACCCCGGACAGGGCGACCGGGGAGCTGTTTTTT.

The chain uses TRBV5-6 and TRBJ1-2, with 7 bases aligning to TRBD1. V lost 4 bases, J lost 13 bases, and 7 bases stayed unmatched. Germline V gene data show CDR1 as SGHDT and CDR2 as YYEEEE. The length of the CDR3 is 11 residues. The CDR3 here is CASSRTGRATF. CDR3 in DNA: TGTGCCAGCAGCCGGACAGGAAGGGCCACCTTC. Looking up the rest from reference TRBV5-6 and TRBJ1-2 gives the full variable domain: DAGVTQSPTHLIKTRGQQVTLRCSPKSGHDTVSWYQQALGQGPQFIFQYYEEEERQRGNFPDRFSGHQFPNYSSELNVNALLLGDSALYLCASSRTGRATFGSGTRLTVV.

The rearrangement uses TRBV4-3 and TRBJ2-1; 7 bases fit TRBD1. This CDR3 has 16 residues. Germline V gives CDR1 LGHNA, CDR2 YSLEER. The trim removed 1 base at V and 4 bases at J, leaving 7 bases unmatched. The CDR3 is CASSQGAGTEYNEQFF. The DNA of the CDR3 is TGCGCCAGCAGCCAAGGGGCCGGGACAGAGTACAATGAGCAGTTCTTC.

The rearrangement links TRBV5-1 to TRBJ2-7, with a tentative D call TRBD2 (5 bases). Trimming took off 6 bases at V and 4 bases at J, with 20 bases between the two ends. CDR1 SGHRS and CDR2 YFSETQ come from the germline V gene. The CDR3 has 15 amino acids. This CDR3 is CASNLRPERVYEQYF. The CDR3 DNA follows: TGCGCCAGCAATCTCCGTCCGGAGAGGGTGTACGAGCAGTACTTC.

V is TRBV12-3 or TRBV12-4 and J is TRBJ2-3, with TRBD2 as a possible D gene (6 bases). V dropped 7 bases and J dropped 0 bases, with 11 bases sitting between them. This CDR3 has 14 amino acids. CDR3 sequence: CASTGTLSTDTQYF. CDR3 nucleotide sequence: TGTGCCAGCACCGGGACTCTAAGCACAGATACGCAGTATTTT.

The chain combines TRBV29-1 with TRBJ1-1, with D possibly matching TRBD1 (6 bases). The CDR3 has 14 amino acids. Trimming cost V 3 bases and J 7 bases, with 18 bases left between them. Germline V gene lookup returns CDR1 SQVTM and CDR2 ANQGSEA. CDR3: CSVDRGYSPREAFF. CDR3 in DNA: TGCAGCGTTGACAGGGGATATTCTCCCCGTGAAGCTTTCTTT.

The CDR3 sequence is CASSLRPMTDGNTEAFF. The CDR3 nucleotides are TGTGCCAGCAGCTTAAGGCCTATGACAGATGGGAACACTGAAGCTTTCTTT. The genes are TRBV7-3 and TRBJ1-1; TRBD1 might be the D (5 bases). The V gene lost 1 base and the J gene lost 1 base, with 16 bases spanning the gap. CDR3 length: 17 amino acids. Germline assignment: CDR1 SGHTA and CDR2 FQGTGA.